These 5 T cell receptor beta chains share one sample of origin, sequenced in a study of blood T cell repertoires in COVID-19. The table came from immunoSEQ multiplex PCR; TCRdb's copy has only in-frame clones and leaves some out. The sample lists around 190,000 clones; approximately 85% were seen once. The sample was PBMCs or T cells enriched from blood (not recorded which). These receptors were obtained from a man in his forties with acute COVID-19.

The CDR3 spells CASRRPGQGARNSPLHF. The CDR3 DNA follows: TGTGCCAGCAGGCGCCCGGGACAGGGGGCGCGTAATTCACCCCTCCACTTT. The chain links TRBV11-2 to TRBJ1-6, with TRBD1 identical over 12 bases. Germline values: CDR1 SGHAT, CDR2 FQNNGV. This CDR3 contains 17 residues. The ends lost 6 bases at V and 6 bases at J; junction bases unmatched: 9. Together with reference TRBV11-2 and TRBJ1-6, the CDR3 gives the full variable domain: EAGVAQSPRYKIIEKRQSVAFWCNPISGHATLYWYQQILGQGPKLLIQFQNNGVVDDSQLPKDRFSAERLKGVDSTLKIQPAKLEDSAVYLCASRRPGQGARNSPLHFGNGTRLTVT.

The chain couples TRBV29-1 to TRBJ2-7, with 9 bases identical to TRBD1. The CDR3 consists of 16 residues. Germline trimming cut 1 base from V and 4 bases from J; bases unmatched to any gene: 11. Germline lookup yields CDR1 SQVTM and CDR2 ANQGSEA. CDR3 in amino acids: CSVEGFTGGKGYEQYF. The CDR3 bases are TGCAGCGTTGAAGGTTTCACAGGGGGCAAGGGATACGAGCAGTACTTC.

The CDR3 reads CATTPAVDSNEKLFF. CDR3 bases: TGTGCCACAACACCAGCGGTAGACTCTAATGAAAAACTGTTTTTT. The chain carries TRBV5-4 and TRBJ1-4, with D unclear. Germline CDR1 reads SGHNT; CDR2 reads YYREEE (reference sequence). The CDR3 contains 15 residues. Trimming took 9 bases from V and 3 from J, leaving 18 bases between them.

The chain carries TRBV27 and TRBJ2-7; D is perhaps TRBD1 (5 bases). V lost 3 bases, J lost 6 bases, and 18 bases lay in between. This CDR3 region has 15 residues. Germline V gene data show CDR1 as MNHEY and CDR2 as SMNVEV (reference sequence). The CDR3 DNA reads as TGTGCCAGCAGTTTCGTGGTTGTCAGGGTAGGCGAGCAGTACTTC. Its translation is CASSFVVVRVGEQYF.

This rearrangement joins TRBV11-2 to TRBJ1-1; no definite D call. CDR1 and CDR2 (germline): SGHAT, FQNNGV. The CDR3 spans 14 residues. V was clipped by 2 bases and J by 5 bases, with 12 bases between them. CDR3 coding DNA: TGTGCCAGCAGCTTAAGCTGGAGCTGGACTGAAGCTTTCTTT. It yields the protein CASSLSWSWTEAFF.